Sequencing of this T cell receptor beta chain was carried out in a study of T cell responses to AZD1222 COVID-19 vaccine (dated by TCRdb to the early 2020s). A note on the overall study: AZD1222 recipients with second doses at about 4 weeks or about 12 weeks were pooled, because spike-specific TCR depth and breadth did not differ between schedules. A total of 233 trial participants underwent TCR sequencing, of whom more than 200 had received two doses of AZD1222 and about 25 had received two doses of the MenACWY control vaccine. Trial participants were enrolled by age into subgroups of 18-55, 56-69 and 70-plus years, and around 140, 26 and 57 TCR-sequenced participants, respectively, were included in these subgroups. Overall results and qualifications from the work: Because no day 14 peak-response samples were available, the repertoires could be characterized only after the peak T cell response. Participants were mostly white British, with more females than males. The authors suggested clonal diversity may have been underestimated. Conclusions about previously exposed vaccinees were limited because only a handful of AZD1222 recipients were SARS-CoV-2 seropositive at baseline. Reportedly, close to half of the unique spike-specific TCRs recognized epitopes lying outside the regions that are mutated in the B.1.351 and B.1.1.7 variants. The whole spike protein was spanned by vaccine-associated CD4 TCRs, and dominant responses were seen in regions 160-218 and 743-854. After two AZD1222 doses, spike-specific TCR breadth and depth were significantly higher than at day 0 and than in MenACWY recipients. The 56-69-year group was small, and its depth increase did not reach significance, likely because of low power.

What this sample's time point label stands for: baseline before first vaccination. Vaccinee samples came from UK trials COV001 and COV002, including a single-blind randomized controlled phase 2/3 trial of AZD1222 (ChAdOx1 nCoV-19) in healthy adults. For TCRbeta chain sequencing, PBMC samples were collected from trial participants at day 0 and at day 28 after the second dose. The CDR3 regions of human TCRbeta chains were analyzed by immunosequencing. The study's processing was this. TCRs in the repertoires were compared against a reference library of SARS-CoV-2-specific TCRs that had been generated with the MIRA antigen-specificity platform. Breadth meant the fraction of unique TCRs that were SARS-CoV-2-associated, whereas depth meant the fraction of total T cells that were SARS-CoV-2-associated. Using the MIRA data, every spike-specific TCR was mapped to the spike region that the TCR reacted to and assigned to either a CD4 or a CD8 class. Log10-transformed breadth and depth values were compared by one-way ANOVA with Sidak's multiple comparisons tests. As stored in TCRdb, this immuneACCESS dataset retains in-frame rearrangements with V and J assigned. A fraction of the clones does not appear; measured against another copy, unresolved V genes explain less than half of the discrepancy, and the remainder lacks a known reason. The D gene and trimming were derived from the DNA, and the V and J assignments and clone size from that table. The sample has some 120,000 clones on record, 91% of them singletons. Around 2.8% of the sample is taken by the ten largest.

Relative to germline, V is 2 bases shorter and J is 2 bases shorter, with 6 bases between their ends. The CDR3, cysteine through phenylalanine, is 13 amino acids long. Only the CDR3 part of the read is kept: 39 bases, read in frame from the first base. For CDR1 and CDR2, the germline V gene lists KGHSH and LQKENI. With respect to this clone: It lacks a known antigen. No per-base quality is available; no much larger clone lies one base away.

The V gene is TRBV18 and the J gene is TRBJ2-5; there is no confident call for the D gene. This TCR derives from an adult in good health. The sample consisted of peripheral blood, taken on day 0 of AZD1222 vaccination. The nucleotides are TGTGCCAGCTCACCAAGGAATCAAGAGACCCAGTACTTC. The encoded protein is CASSPRNQETQYF.